These 21 T cell receptor beta chains were all obtained from the same sample, sequenced in a study of blood T cells in healthy people across ages. For the second PCR, which ran for 7 to 11 cycles, a sample-barcoded 5' primer and a J-beta primer mix were used. TCRdb re-called the 5' RACE reads with MiXCR, one entry per CDR3 protein. The sample holds hundreds of thousands of distinct CDR3 sequences, roughly 25% seen once. This same sample was also part of a study on T cells of mothers and their children.

The sequenced material came from blood. These receptors originate from a boy aged 5-17 years in good health.

This clonotype was detected a few times. The chain uses TRBV7-9 and TRBJ2-3; D not resolved. The CDR3 extends over 16 amino acids. V was trimmed by 3 bases and J by 1 base, leaving 14 bases between them. Germline CDR1 reads SEHNR; CDR2 reads FQNEAQ (reference sequence). As DNA, the CDR3 is TGTGCCAGCAGCTTCTTATATGCAGTGGGCACAGATACGCAGTATTTT. This translates into CASSFLYAVGTDTQYF.

This clonotype has just a few counts. The chain links TRBV5-8 to TRBJ2-5; tentatively, D is TRBD2 (5 bases). This CDR3 spans 13 amino acids. Germline V lookup: CDR1 SGHTS, CDR2 YDEGEE. Trimming left V 5 bases short and J 4 bases short, with 12 bases between. CDR3: CASRWTGRETQYF. The CDR3 bases are TGTGCCAGCAGATGGACTGGCCGAGAGACCCAGTACTTC.

The chain couples TRBV11-2 to TRBJ2-3, with 14 bases lining up with TRBD2. CDR3 length equals 17 residues. CDR1 and CDR2 (germline): SGHAT, FQNNGV. Losses at the gene ends were 1 base for V and 7 bases for J; bases not matched to a gene: 7. CDR3 DNA sequence: TGTGCCAGCAGCTTAGTAGGGACTAGCGGGGGTTCTTATACGCAGTATTTT. Amino acid sequence: CASSLVGTSGGSYTQYF. Filled out from reference TRBV11-2 and TRBJ2-3, the complete variable domain reads EAGVAQSPRYKIIEKRQSVAFWCNPISGHATLYWYQQILGQGPKLLIQFQNNGVVDDSQLPKDRFSAERLKGVDSTLKIQPAKLEDSAVYLCASSLVGTSGGSYTQYFGPGTRLTVL.

The rearrangement joins TRBV7-2 to TRBJ2-3, with D perhaps being TRBD1 or TRBD2 (5 bases each). Germline CDR1 and CDR2: SGHTA and FQGNSA. V lost 2 bases and J 2 bases, leaving 14 bases between the germline ends. There are 16 residues in the CDR3. The CDR3 region has the DNA TGTGCCAGCAGCTTATATACGGCAGGGACCACAGATACGCAGTATTTT. This translates into CASSLYTAGTTDTQYF.

This clonotype was seen more than once but under ten times. V and J are TRBV10-3 and TRBJ2-4; D is tentatively TRBD1 or TRBD2 (7 bases each). V was shortened by 0 bases and J by 6 bases, with 24 bases between the two germline ends. This CDR3 is 19 amino acids long. Germline V CDR1 and CDR2: ENHRY, SYGVKD. The CDR3 bases are TGTGCCATCAGTGAGTCCCAGGGAGGGACAGCCGAACTTCGAAACATTCAGTACTTC. Translating gives CAISESQGGTAELRNIQYF.

The genes are TRBV13 and TRBJ2-4; the D call may be TRBD1 or TRBD2 (6 bases each). This CDR3 has 16 residues. Trimming pared 0 bases from V and 5 bases from J, leaving 14 bases between. Looked up from germline, CDR1 is PRHDT and CDR2 is FYEKMQ (reference sequence). CDR3: CASSLGWGAGENIQYF. CDR3 nucleotides: TGTGCCAGCAGCTTAGGCTGGGGGGCAGGGGAAAACATTCAGTACTTC.

This chain uses TRBV6-5 with TRBJ1-2; D not resolved. In germline, CDR1 is MNHEY, CDR2 SVGAGI. V was cut by 5 bases and J by 8 bases, with 12 bases left in between. The CDR3 totals 12 residues. For the CDR3, the DNA is TGTGCCAGCAGTAAGAGAGATCTGGGCTACACCTTC. Amino acids: CASSKRDLGYTF.

CDR3 nucleotides: TGTGCCAGCAGCTTAGAACAGGGTGGAAACACCATATATTTT. Protein product: CASSLEQGGNTIYF. The chain uses TRBV7-2 and TRBJ1-3; D is perhaps TRBD1 (6 bases). The CDR3 spans 14 residues. CDR1 and CDR2 (germline): SGHTA, FQGNSA. Between the trimmed V and J ends, which lost 1 base and 3 bases, there was a span of 7 bases.

This clonotype was seen only a few times. The chain employs TRBV7-9 and TRBJ2-3, with D unresolved. The CDR3 covers 18 residues. In germline, CDR1 is SEHNR, CDR2 FQNEAQ (reference sequence). The V end lost 6 bases, the J end lost 1 base, and 23 bases lay between the germline ends. Here the CDR3 DNA reads TGTGCCAGCAGAAGCCCCCTGAGAGTGCTTGGGGGCACAGATACGCAGTATTTT. Translating gives CASRSPLRVLGGTDTQYF.

This clonotype was picked up a small number of times. The chain couples TRBV6-2 or TRBV6-3 to TRBJ2-5; D is tentatively TRBD1 or TRBD2 (6 bases each). Judging by the DNA end, TRBJ2-7 fits better; the J call may be wrong. CDR1 is MNHEY and CDR2 is SVGEGT in the germline V gene. CDR3 length equals 15 residues. DNA for the CDR3: TGTGCCAGCAGTTCATTTCGACAAGGGGGGTACGAGCAGTACTTC. This gives the protein CASSSFRQGGYEQYF.

The chain is built from TRBV11-1 and TRBJ2-5; tentatively, D is TRBD1 (6 bases). The tail of the sequence fits TRBJ2-1 better, so the J call may be wrong. Germline-derived CDR1 and CDR2 are SGHAT and FQDESV (reference sequence). This CDR3 has 15 residues. CDR3 DNA sequence: TGTGCCAGCAGCTGGACCGACAAGGGGGTAAATGAGCAGTTCTTC. This encodes CASSWTDKGVNEQFF.

Only a few counts were recorded for this clonotype. V and J are TRBV12-3 or TRBV12-4 and TRBJ2-1; 9 nucleotides agree with TRBD1. CDR3 length: 15 amino acids. V dropped 6 bases and J dropped 7; count of bases not matched to a gene: 10. The CDR3 loop reads CASSPGTGYFNEQFF. The CDR3 DNA is TGTGCCAGCAGCCCCGGGACAGGGTATTTTAATGAGCAGTTCTTC.

V gene TRBV27 combines with J gene TRBJ1-3; D not certain. Germline V CDR1 and CDR2: MNHEY, SMNVEV (reference sequence). The CDR3 covers 15 residues. The V and J ends lost 0 bases and 0 bases respectively, with 6 bases between them. The CDR3 DNA reads as TGTGCCAGCAGTTTATCGTGGAACTCTGGAAACACCATATATTTT. This codes for CASSLSWNSGNTIYF.

The V gene is TRBV5-1, the J gene TRBJ2-5; a possible D gene is TRBD2 (6 bases). The J call may be in error: the DNA end matches TRBJ2-7 better. The CDR3 loop spans 14 amino acids. The germline CDR1 and CDR2 sequences are SGHRS and YFSETQ. CDR3 protein: CASSYYGSPYEQYF. CDR3 nucleotides: TGCGCCAGCAGCTACTACGGGAGCCCCTACGAGCAGTACTTC.

This clonotype was seen a handful of times. The rearrangement uses TRBV29-1 and TRBJ2-5; possibly TRBD1 for D (6 bases). CDR1 is SQVTM, CDR2 ANQGSEA, per germline. The CDR3 has 15 amino acids. Trimming removed 4 bases at V and 0 bases at J, with 15 bases between. The CDR3 DNA sequence: TGCAGCGTTGTATCGGCAGGGGCGTACCAAGAGACCCAGTACTTC. This translates into CSVVSAGAYQETQYF.

The rearrangement links TRBV20-1 to TRBJ1-1; the D is unclear. The germline CDR1 and CDR2 sequences are DFQATT and SNEGSKA (reference sequence). This CDR3 has 12 residues. Trimming shortened V by 2 bases and J by 5 bases, and 9 bases separated the two germline ends. Here the CDR3 reads CSARIEGTEAFF. The CDR3 DNA reads TGCAGTGCTAGAATCGAAGGTACTGAAGCTTTCTTT.

The chain links TRBV29-1 to TRBJ2-3, with D unresolved. CDR1 is SQVTM, CDR2 ANQGSEA, per germline. The length of the CDR3 is 13 residues. V lost 4 bases and J lost 0, with 8 bases in between. The CDR3 here is CSVVRASTDTQYF. In nucleotides, the CDR3 is TGCAGCGTTGTGCGTGCTAGCACAGATACGCAGTATTTT.

CDR3: CASSGLAGGMDTQYF. The CDR3 DNA reads TGTGCCAGCAGTGGACTAGCGGGAGGGATGGATACGCAGTATTTT. The chain couples TRBV2 to TRBJ2-3, with 14 nucleotides matching TRBD2. The V and J ends lost 4 bases and 6 bases, in that order; junction bases with no gene match: 3. The germline CDR1 and CDR2 sequences are SNHLY and FYNNEI. The CDR3 covers 15 residues.

The rearrangement links TRBV20-1 to TRBJ2-6, with D unresolved. Germline loops: CDR1 DFQATT, CDR2 SNEGSKA (reference sequence). Trimming pared 3 bases from V and 0 bases from J, leaving 9 bases between. This CDR3 comprises 15 residues. This CDR3 reads CSARIGFSGANVLTF. Here the CDR3 DNA reads TGCAGTGCTAGGATTGGGTTCTCTGGGGCCAACGTCCTGACTTTC.

This clonotype was seen many times. J is TRBJ2-1 and V is TRBV6-4, with 7 positions matching TRBD1. From germline, CDR1 is MRHNA and CDR2 SNTAGT. The CDR3 contains 15 residues. The V gene end was trimmed by 0 bases and the J gene end by 3 bases; junction bases not matched to a gene: 2. The chain's CDR3 is CASSDSRQGYNEQFF. In nucleotides, the CDR3 is TGTGCCAGCAGTGACTCAAGACAGGGCTACAATGAGCAGTTCTTC.

This clonotype occurred a few times. The V gene is TRBV28, the J gene TRBJ1-5, with TRBD1 identical over 7 bases. The germline V gene encodes CDR1 MDHEN and CDR2 SYDVKM. V trimming: 3 bases; J trimming: 4 bases; junction bases outside the gene matches: 9. The CDR3 totals 16 residues. The CDR3 DNA reads TGTGCCAGCAGTTTCAGATACAGGGGAGGGAATCAGCCCCAGCATTTT. Its protein is CASSFRYRGGNQPQHF.